This T cell receptor beta chain was profiled in a study of Graves' ophthalmopathy and Graves' hyperthyroidism. Looking at the study overall: Stable hyperthyroidism was defined by absence of ophthalmopathy within 18 months of follow-up.

RNA served as the template for amplifying TCR beta CDR3 regions. Scientists carried out first-round RT-PCR using HTBI primers and then a second-round multiplex PCR. TCRdb reanalysed the multiplex PCR reads using MiXCR and keeps one entry per CDR3 protein. Seen here are around 1,200,000 distinct CDR3 sequences, around a third observed once, and the top ten hold approximately 12%. The CDR3 is made up of 15 amino acids. Germline values: CDR1 SGHTA, CDR2 FQGNSA. V lost 1 base, J lost 4 bases, and 8 bases lay in between. Overall study findings and caveats: Most thyroid-expanded clonotypes exceeding 0.001 frequency were also found in blood.

This clonotype has only a few counts. No antigen is known for it. The rearrangement joins TRBV7-2 to TRBJ1-6, with D possibly being TRBD1 (5 bases). Sample: peripheral blood or thyroid tissue (not recorded which). The TCR comes from an adult man with Graves' hyperthyroidism. For the CDR3, the DNA is TGTGCCAGCAGCTTAGAATCAGGGTATAATTCACCCCTCCACTTT. Amino acid sequence: CASSLESGYNSPLHF.